This entry concerns a single T cell receptor beta chain. Its specificity is unknown. V was cut by 5 bases and J by 4 bases, with 9 bases left in between. Germline V gene sequence: CDR1 MRHNA, CDR2 SNTAGT. CDR3 length equals 13 residues. The entry originates in a study of cytomegalovirus exposure and HLA in healthy donors. 60 Vbeta and 13 Jbeta primers were used in PCR. Using immunoSEQ multiplex PCR, the repertoire was profiled, and TCRdb retains in-frame clones only, with some absent. The sample includes more than 95,000 clones, around 65% of them seen just once. Whole-study results and caveats: TCR beta sequences reportedly predicted the HLA-A and HLA-B alleles of most subjects accurately.

This TCR was recovered from a woman between 50 and 59 years old in good health and CMV-seronegative. Material: PBMCs. This chain links TRBV6-4 with TRBJ2-1; possible D gene TRBD2, 5 bases. CDR3: CASSRSGYNEQFF. In nucleotides, the CDR3 is TGTGCCAGCAGTAGAAGCGGATACAATGAGCAGTTCTTC.